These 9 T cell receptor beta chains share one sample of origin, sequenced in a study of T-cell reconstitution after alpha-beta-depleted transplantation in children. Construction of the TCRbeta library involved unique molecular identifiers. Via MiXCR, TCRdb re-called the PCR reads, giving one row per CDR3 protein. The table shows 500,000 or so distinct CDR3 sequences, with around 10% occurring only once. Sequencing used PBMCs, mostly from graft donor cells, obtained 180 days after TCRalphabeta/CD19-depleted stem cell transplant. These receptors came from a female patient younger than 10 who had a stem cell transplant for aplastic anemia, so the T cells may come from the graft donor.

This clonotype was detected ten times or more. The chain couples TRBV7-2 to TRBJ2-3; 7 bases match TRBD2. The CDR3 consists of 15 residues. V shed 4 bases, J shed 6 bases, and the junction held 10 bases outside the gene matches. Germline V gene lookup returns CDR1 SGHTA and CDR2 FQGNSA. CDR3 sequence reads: CASSSLAYGKDTQYF. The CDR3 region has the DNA TGTGCCAGCAGCTCACTAGCGTACGGAAAGGATACGCAGTATTTT. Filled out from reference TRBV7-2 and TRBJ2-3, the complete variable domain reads GAGVSQSPSNKVTEKGKDVELRCDPISGHTALYWYRQSLGQGLEFLIYFQGNSAPDKSGLPSDRFSAERTGGSVSTLTIQRTQQEDSAVYLCASSSLAYGKDTQYFGPGTRLTVL.

The CDR3 here is CASSLPDRPDTQYF. DNA for the CDR3: TGTGCCAGCAGCTTACCGGACAGGCCAGATACGCAGTATTTT. The chain carries TRBV7-9 and TRBJ2-3; 7 nucleotides align to TRBD1. V was pared by 2 bases and J by 4 bases, with 3 bases of the junction left unmatched. The CDR3 contains 14 residues. CDR1 and CDR2 (germline): SEHNR, FQNEAQ (reference sequence).

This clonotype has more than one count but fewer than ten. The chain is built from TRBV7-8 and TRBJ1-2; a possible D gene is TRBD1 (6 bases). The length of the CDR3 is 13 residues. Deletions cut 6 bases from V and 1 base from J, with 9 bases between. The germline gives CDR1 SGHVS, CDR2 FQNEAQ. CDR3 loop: CASRADSNYGYTF. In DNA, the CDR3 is TGTGCCAGCAGGGCGGACAGTAACTATGGCTACACCTTC.

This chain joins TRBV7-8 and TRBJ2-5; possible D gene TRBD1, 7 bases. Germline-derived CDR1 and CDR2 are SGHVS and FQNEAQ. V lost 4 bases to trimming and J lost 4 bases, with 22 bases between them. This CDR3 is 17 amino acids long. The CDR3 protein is CASSWRGLRGRGETQYF. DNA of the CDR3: TGTGCCAGCAGCTGGAGGGGGCTCAGGGGAAGGGGAGAGACCCAGTACTTC.

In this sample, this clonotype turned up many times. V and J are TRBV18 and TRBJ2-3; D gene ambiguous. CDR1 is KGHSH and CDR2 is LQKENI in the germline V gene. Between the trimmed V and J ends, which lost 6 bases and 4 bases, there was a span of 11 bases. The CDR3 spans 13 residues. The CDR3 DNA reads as TGTGCCAGCTCGCTGGATCCTCCAGATACGCAGTATTTT. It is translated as CASSLDPPDTQYF.

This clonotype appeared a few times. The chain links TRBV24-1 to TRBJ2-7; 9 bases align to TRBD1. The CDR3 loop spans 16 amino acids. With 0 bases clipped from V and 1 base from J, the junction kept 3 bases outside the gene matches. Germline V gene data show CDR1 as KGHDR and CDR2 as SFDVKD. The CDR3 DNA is TGTGCCACCAGTGATTTGACAGGGGGCCCGTCCTACGAGCAGTACGTC. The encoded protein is CATSDLTGGPSYEQYV.

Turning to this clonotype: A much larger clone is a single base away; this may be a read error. The DNA of the CDR3 is TGTGCCAGCAGTTTTGGTCTCTACACCTTC. This codes for CASSFGLYTF. The chain combines TRBV12-3 or TRBV12-4 with TRBJ1-2; D is uncertain. This CDR3 contains 10 residues. Between the trimmed V and J ends, which lost 3 bases and 10 bases, there was a span of 6 bases.

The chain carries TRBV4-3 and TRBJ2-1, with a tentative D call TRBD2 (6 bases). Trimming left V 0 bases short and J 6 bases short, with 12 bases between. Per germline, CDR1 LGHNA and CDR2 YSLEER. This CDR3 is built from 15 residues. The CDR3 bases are TGCGCCAGCAGCCAAGATCGAGGAGGGCTCAATGAGCAGTTCTTC. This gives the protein CASSQDRGGLNEQFF.

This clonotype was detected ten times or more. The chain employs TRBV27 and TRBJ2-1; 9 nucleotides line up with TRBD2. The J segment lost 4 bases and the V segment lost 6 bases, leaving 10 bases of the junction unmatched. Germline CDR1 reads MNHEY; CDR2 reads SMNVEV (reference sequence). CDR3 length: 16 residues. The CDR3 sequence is CASSRISGSGYNEQFF. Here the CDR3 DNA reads TGTGCCAGCAGCCGTATTAGCGGGAGCGGGTACAATGAGCAGTTCTTC.